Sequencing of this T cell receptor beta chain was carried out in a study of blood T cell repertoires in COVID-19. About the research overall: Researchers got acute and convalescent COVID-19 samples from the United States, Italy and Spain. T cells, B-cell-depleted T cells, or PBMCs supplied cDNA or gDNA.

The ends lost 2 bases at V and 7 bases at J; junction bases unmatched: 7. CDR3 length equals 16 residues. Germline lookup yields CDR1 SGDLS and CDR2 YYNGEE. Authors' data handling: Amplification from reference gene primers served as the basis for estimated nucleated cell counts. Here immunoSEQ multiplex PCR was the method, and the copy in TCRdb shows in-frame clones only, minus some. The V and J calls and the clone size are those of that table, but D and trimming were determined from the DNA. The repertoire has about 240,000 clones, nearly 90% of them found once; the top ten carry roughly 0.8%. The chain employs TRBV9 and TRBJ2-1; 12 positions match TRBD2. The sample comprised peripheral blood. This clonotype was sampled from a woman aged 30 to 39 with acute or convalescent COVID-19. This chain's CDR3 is CASSVLAGGPGNEQFF. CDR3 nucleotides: TGTGCCAGCAGCGTGCTAGCGGGAGGGCCGGGTAATGAGCAGTTCTTC.